This T cell receptor (beta chain) was sequenced in a study of cytotoxic CD8 clonotypes in ibrutinib-treated CLL. Study in general: Responses comprised 24 partial and 2 complete; at median around 70 months, roughly 14 remained remitted and approximately twelve progressed. Findings and caveats of the study: Whereas clonality rose at ibrutinib response, it declined toward baseline at progression.

This clone appeared a few times. Antigen unknown. The length of the CDR3 is 13 residues. Trimming removed 5 bases from V and 4 bases from J, with 9 bases in between. Germline V lookup: CDR1 LNHDA, CDR2 SQIVND (reference sequence). Clones were read by immunoSEQ multiplex PCR, and TCRdb kept only the in-frame ones, dropping some. This repertoire shows some 170,000 clones, roughly 84% found once; its top ten account for approximately 3%. This TCR was sampled from a human donor with chronic lymphocytic leukemia. The chain carries TRBV19 and TRBJ2-1; D call uncertain. The sample here was PBMCs, taken at disease progression, from a patient treated with ibrutinib. As DNA, the CDR3 is TGTGCCAGTAGTTGGGTAGGATACAATGAGCAGTTCTTC. Translated: CASSWVGYNEQFF. Full variable domain (outside the CDR3, taken from reference TRBV19 and TRBJ2-1): DGGITQSPKYLFRKEGQNVTLSCEQNLNHDAMYWYRQDPGQGLRLIYYSQIVNDFQKGDIAEGYSVSREKKESFPLTVTSAQKNPTAFYLCASSWVGYNEQFFGPGTRLTVL.